A selection of T cell receptor beta chains follows, all from one sample in a study of blood T cell repertoires in COVID-19. Using immunoSEQ multiplex PCR, the repertoire was profiled, and TCRdb retains in-frame clones only, with some absent. This sample has a few hundred thousand clones, with 80% to 90% found just once. The sequencing sample was made of PBMCs or T cells enriched from blood (not recorded which). The receptors shown here come from a woman aged 18 to 35 who had recovered from COVID-19. Each CDR3 is given with its conserved first and last residue. The order of the fields is clone size, V gene, CDR3 protein. Clone size is stated in some rows and not others, as once, few, many or a class when expanded.

.,TRBV18,CASSQGANTEAFF
.,TRBV6-5,CASSPDREPTYEQYF
.,TRBV3-1/TRBV3-2,CASSQERFRGQGGEQYF
once,TRBV9,CASRAQGPNTGELFF
.,TRBV4-1,CASSDAYSQGYEQYF
.,TRBV30,CAFTSGGYEQYF
once,TRBV7-9,CASSLPGGLGEQYF
.,TRBV15,CATSRARVSPLHF
.,TRBV5-6,CASSLAGLAGVEQYF
.,TRBV4-1,CASSHGQGTEQPQHF
.,TRBV16,CASRPQGPTEAFF
once,TRBV2,CASSPLLTGSLDTEAFF
.,TRBV30,CAWSVLFGDRNGTGELFF
.,TRBV9,CASSPRGTVGSGANVLTF
.,TRBV24-1,CATSFSGSQETQYF
.,TRBV27,CASSAARRGEKLFF
.,TRBV6-5,CASRDRTLGDSPLHF
.,TRBV5-5,CASSLAGETEQFF
.,TRBV2,CASSDRRSGPDTQYF
few,TRBV28,CASRILGAGNTEAFF
.,TRBV11-3,CASSLGRRTSEQFF
.,TRBV18,CASSADREMQYF
.,TRBV21-1,CASSPGGEGRNQPQHF
.,TRBV28,CASSRPPGTGGSEQYF
once,TRBV28,CASLRRSRNSPLHF
once,TRBV19,CASSVQGDLNQPQHF
once,TRBV2,CASSLQGAPNGYTF
.,TRBV5-8,CASSSATGVHGYTF
.,TRBV10-2,CASSEQGNTEAFF
once,TRBV9,CASSVEPAGGSYNSPLHF
.,TRBV7-9,CASSPRGQGWNEQFF
.,TRBV29-1,CSVLQGARTEAFF
.,TRBV7-2,CASSLTGDTEAFF
.,TRBV5-6,CASSLKSGRRIDEQYF
.,TRBV4-1,CASSQVASAGEKLFF
.,TRBV19,CASSLQGGGGYTF
.,TRBV2,CASRTGVGDGYTF
.,TRBV10-1,CASSEHRDYEQYF
.,TRBV6-1,CASSAGGGLTRGGYTF
.,TRBV19,CASSKPGHLNTEAFF
.,TRBV28,CASSSPGAYLMNTEAFF
.,TRBV3-1/TRBV3-2,CASSPSSGGGYEQYF
.,TRBV28,CASSPVASDHEQFF
.,TRBV6-1,CASSASMGGLNEKLFF
.,TRBV9,CASSVAKSRHRVYSGNTIYF
once,TRBV5-1,CASSLVPTGSGNTIYF
.,TRBV5-1,CASSLAASPNEQFF
.,TRBV21-1,CASSKALRNEQFF
.,TRBV4-1,CASSHLGGGQDTQYF
.,TRBV6-2/TRBV6-3,CASSYRGRGTDTQYF
.,TRBV7-2,CASSFRTGELFF